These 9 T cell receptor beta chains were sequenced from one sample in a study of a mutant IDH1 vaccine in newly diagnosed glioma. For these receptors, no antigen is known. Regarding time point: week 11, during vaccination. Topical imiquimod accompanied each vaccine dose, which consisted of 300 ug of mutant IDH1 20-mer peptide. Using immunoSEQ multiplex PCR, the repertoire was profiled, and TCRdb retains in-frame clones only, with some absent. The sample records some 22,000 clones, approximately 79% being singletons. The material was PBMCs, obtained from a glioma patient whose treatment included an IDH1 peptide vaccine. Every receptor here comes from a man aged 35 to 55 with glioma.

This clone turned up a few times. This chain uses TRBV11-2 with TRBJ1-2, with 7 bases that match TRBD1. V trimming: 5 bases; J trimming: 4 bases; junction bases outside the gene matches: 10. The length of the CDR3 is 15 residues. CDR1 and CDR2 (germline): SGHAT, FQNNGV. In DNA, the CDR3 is TGTGCCAGCAGCCCCCAGCCCGGACAGGCCTATGGCTACACCTTC. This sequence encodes CASSPQPGQAYGYTF. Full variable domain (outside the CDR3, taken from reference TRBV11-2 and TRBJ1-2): EAGVAQSPRYKIIEKRQSVAFWCNPISGHATLYWYQQILGQGPKLLIQFQNNGVVDDSQLPKDRFSAERLKGVDSTLKIQPAKLEDSAVYLCASSPQPGQAYGYTFGSGTRLTVV.

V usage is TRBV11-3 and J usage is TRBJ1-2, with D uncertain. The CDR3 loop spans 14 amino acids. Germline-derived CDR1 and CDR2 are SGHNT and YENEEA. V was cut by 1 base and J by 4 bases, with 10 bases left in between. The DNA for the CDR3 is TGTGCCAGCAGCTTAGCGTCAACCTCCTATGGCTACACCTTC. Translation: CASSLASTSYGYTF.

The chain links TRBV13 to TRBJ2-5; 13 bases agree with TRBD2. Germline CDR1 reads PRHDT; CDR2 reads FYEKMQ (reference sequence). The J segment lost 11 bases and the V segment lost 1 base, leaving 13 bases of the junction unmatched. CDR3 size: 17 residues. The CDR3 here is CASSLAGLAGVLREQYF. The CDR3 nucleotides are TGTGCCAGCAGCTTAGCAGGACTAGCGGGAGTGTTGAGGGAGCAGTACTTC.

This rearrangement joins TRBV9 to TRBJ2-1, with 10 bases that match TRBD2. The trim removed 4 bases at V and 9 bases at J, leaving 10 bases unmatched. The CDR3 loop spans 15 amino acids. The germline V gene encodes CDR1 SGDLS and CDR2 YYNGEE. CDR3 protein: CASSITSGELGEQFF. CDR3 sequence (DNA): TGTGCCAGCAGCATCACTAGCGGGGAGCTGGGTGAGCAGTTCTTC.

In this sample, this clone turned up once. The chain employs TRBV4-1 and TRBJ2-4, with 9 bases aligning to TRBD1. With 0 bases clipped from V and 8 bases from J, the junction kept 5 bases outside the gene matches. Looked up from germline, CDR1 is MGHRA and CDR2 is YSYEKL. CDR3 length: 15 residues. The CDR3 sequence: CASSQDVGQGYIQYF. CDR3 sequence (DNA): TGCGCCAGCAGCCAAGATGTGGGACAGGGATACATTCAGTACTTC.

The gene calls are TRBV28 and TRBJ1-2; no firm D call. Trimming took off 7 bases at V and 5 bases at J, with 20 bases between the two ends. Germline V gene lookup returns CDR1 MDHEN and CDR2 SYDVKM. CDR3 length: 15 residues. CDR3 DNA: TGTGCCAGCACCCCCCTGAGAGTATTGGGGTATGGCTACACCTTC. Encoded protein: CASTPLRVLGYGYTF.

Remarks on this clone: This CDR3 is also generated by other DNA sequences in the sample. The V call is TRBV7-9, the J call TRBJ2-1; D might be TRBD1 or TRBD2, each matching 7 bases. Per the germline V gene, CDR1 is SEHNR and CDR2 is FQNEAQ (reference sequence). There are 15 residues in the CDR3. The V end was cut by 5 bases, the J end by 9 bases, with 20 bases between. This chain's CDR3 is CASSPRGGFGGEQFF. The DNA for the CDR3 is TGTGCCAGCAGCCCCAGGGGGGGCTTCGGGGGTGAGCAGTTCTTC.

In DNA form, the CDR3 reads TGTGCCAGCTCACCCCCGGGACAGATGACTGAAGCTTTCTTT. It is translated as CASSPPGQMTEAFF. The chain recombines TRBV18 with TRBJ1-1; the match to TRBD1 covers 7 bases. V was pared by 3 bases and J by 5 bases, with 6 bases of the junction left unmatched. Germline CDR1 reads KGHSH; CDR2 reads LQKENI. The CDR3 loop spans 14 amino acids. The full variable domain, completed using reference TRBV18 and TRBJ1-1, is NAGVMQNPRHLVRRRGQEARLRCSPMKGHSHVYWYRQLPEEGLKFMVYLQKENIIDESGMPKERFSAEFPKEGPSILRIQQVVRGDSAAYFCASSPPGQMTEAFFGQGTRLTVV.

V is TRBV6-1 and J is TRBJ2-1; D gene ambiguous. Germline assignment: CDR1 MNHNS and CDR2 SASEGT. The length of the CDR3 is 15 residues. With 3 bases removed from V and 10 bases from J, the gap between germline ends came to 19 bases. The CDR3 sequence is CASSDSRLGHGEQFF. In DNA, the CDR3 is TGTGCCAGCAGTGATTCACGGTTAGGGCATGGCGAGCAGTTCTTC.